Included here is one T cell receptor (beta chain) sequence, with context. Its antigen remains unidentified. This specimen comes from a study of T and B cells in COVID-19 patients. Study-wide findings and caveats: Sorted SARS-CoV-2-responsive or tetramer+ T cells and CD4+, regulatory and CD8+ subsets were not yet sequenced. Highly clonal in active COVID-19, TRB repertoires exceeded healthy-donor diversity and richness at recovery.

TRB was amplified from about 250-500 ng of blood genomic DNA. The CDR3 totals 13 residues. Germline loops: CDR1 MNHNS, CDR2 SASEGT. V was pared by 11 bases and J by 6 bases, with 17 bases between. BIOMED2 TRB-A/B primer pools were used in multiplex TRB PCR. One entry per CDR3 protein, called by TCRdb with MiXCR from the multiplex PCR reads. The table records thousands of distinct CDR3 sequences, about a third of them present only once. The chain joins TRBV6-1 to TRBJ1-5; D may be TRBD1 (5 bases). The sequence came from a human donor who had recovered from COVID-19. What was sequenced was blood. CDR3 nucleotide sequence: TGTGCCGCGGCCGGGGGGGAGAGTCAGCCCCAGCATTTT. This codes for CAAAGGESQPQHF.